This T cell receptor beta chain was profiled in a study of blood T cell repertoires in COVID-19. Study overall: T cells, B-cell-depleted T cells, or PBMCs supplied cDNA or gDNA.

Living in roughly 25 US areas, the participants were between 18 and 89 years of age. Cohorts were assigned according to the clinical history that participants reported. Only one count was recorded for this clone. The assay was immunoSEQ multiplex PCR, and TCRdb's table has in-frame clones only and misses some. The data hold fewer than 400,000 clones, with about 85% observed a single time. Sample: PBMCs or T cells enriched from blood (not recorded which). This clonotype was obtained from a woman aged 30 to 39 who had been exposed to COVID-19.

CDR3 nucleotide sequence: TGTGCCTGGAATTCAGGGGGAAGCAATCAGCCCCAGCATTTT. Protein: CAWNSGGSNQPQHF. This rearrangement joins TRBV30 to TRBJ1-5, with TRBD1 identical over 7 bases. V lost 4 bases to trimming and J lost 1 base; unmatched junction nucleotides: 4. CDR3 length: 14 amino acids. Germline loops: CDR1 GTSNPN, CDR2 SVGIG (reference sequence).